The 24 T cell receptor beta chains in this list originate from one sample, sequenced in a study of T cell responses to AZD1222 COVID-19 vaccine. The repertoire was sequenced with immunoSEQ multiplex PCR; TCRdb's copy has only in-frame clones and lacks some. The sample has some 120,000 clones, less than 90% seen once; the top ten hold 4% to 4.5%. This specimen was peripheral blood, taken on day 0 of AZD1222 vaccination. The receptors were sampled from an adult in good health.

The chain is built from TRBV11-3 and TRBJ2-1, with D uncertain. The V end lost 4 bases, the J end lost 6 bases, and 4 bases lay between the germline ends. Germline CDR1 reads SGHNT; CDR2 reads YENEEA. The CDR3 length is 11 residues. CDR3: CASSSSNEQFF. CDR3 coding DNA: TGTGCCAGCAGCTCCAGCAATGAGCAGTTCTTC.

This sequence joins TRBV7-9 and TRBJ2-5; D not resolved. The V end was cut by 2 bases, the J end by 3 bases, with 1 base between. From germline, CDR1 is SEHNR and CDR2 FQNEAQ (reference sequence). The CDR3 is 11 residues long. The CDR3 region is CASSLKETQYF. The DNA of the CDR3 is TGTGCCAGCAGCTTAAAAGAGACCCAGTACTTC.

CDR3 nucleotides: TGTGCCAGCTCACCTGACAGGGGCACTGAAGCTTTCTTT. This codes for CASSPDRGTEAFF. This chain connects TRBV18 to TRBJ1-1, with TRBD1 identical over 8 bases. CDR1 and CDR2 (germline): KGHSH, LQKENI. J gave up 4 bases and V 3 bases, and 1 base lay outside the gene matches. The CDR3 has 13 residues.

The V call is TRBV7-9, the J call TRBJ2-1; maybe TRBD1 (6 bases). CDR1 SEHNR and CDR2 FQNEAQ come from the germline V gene (reference sequence). The CDR3 spans 13 residues. V lost 7 bases and J 4 bases, leaving 11 bases between the germline ends. The CDR3 bases are TGTGCCAGCAAGGCAGGGGAATACAATGAGCAGTTCTTC. This codes for CASKAGEYNEQFF.

The V gene is TRBV10-2, the J gene TRBJ1-5; no clear D gene. Per germline, CDR1 WSHSY and CDR2 SAAADI. The V end was cut by 7 bases, the J end by 0 bases, with 13 bases between. The CDR3 loop spans 15 amino acids. DNA of the CDR3: TGCGCCAGCATGGGCGCGGATTATAGCAATCAGCCCCAGCATTTT. Translating gives CASMGADYSNQPQHF.

The V call is TRBV27, the J call TRBJ1-5, with a weak D call TRBD1 (5 bases). The V end lost 4 bases, the J end lost 6 bases, and 16 bases lay between the germline ends. The CDR3 has 15 residues. CDR1 and CDR2 from the germline V gene are MNHEY and SMNVEV (reference sequence). The CDR3 loop is CASSSSGTGGQPQHF. Here the CDR3 DNA reads TGTGCCAGCAGTTCCTCAGGGACTGGGGGTCAGCCCCAGCATTTT.

CDR3 region: CASSGTEETQYF. CDR3 bases: TGTGCCAGCTCCGGGACCGAAGAGACCCAGTACTTC. The chain combines TRBV25-1 with TRBJ2-5; D tentatively fits TRBD1 or TRBD2 (5 bases each). The V gene's germline CDR1 is MGHDK and CDR2 SYGVNS. This CDR3 contains 12 residues. Trimming removed 8 bases at V and 3 bases at J, with 10 bases between.

The genes are TRBV20-1 and TRBJ2-2, with D unresolved. CDR3 length: 13 residues. Germline-derived CDR1 and CDR2 are DFQATT and SNEGSKA (reference sequence). V was clipped by 3 bases and J by 0 bases, with 5 bases between them. The CDR3 here is CSASSPNTGELFF. The CDR3 DNA reads as TGCAGTGCTAGTTCCCCGAACACCGGGGAGCTGTTTTTT.

The rearrangement uses TRBV21-1 and TRBJ2-1; the DNA was not used to check the table's D call, TRBD2. TRBV21-1 is a documented pseudogene. The CDR3 spans 14 residues. In nucleotides, the CDR3 is TGTGCCAGCAGTACTAGCGGGAGGAACAATGAGCAGTTCTTC. Translation: CASSTSGRNNEQFF.

This chain uses TRBV12-3 or TRBV12-4 with TRBJ2-5, with no clear D. Trimming shortened V by 3 bases and J by 9 bases, and 14 bases separated the two germline ends. The CDR3 loop spans 13 amino acids. In nucleotides, the CDR3 is TGTGCCAGCAGTTTGAACACCGCTGGGTCCCAGTACTTC. It specifies CASSLNTAGSQYF.

The chain is built from TRBV27 and TRBJ2-7; the match to TRBD2 covers 10 bases. The V gene end was trimmed by 3 bases and the J gene end by 7 bases; junction bases not matched to a gene: 6. CDR1 is MNHEY, CDR2 SMNVEV, per germline (reference sequence). CDR3 length: 14 amino acids. CDR3 DNA sequence: TGTGCCAGCAGTTTTTGGTCTAGCGGGGGAGAGCAGTACTTC. Protein sequence: CASSFWSSGGEQYF.

This chain links TRBV7-6 with TRBJ2-7; D possibly matches TRBD1 or TRBD2 (5 bases each). V lost 1 base and J lost 0, with 10 bases in between. CDR3 length equals 15 residues. From germline, CDR1 is SGHVS and CDR2 FNYEAQ. CDR3 amino acids: CASSLDVGVSYEQYF. The CDR3 DNA reads as TGTGCCAGCAGCTTAGATGTGGGGGTCTCCTACGAGCAGTACTTC.

V gene TRBV5-1 combines with J gene TRBJ1-1, with TRBD1 as a possible D gene (5 bases). Germline V gene lookup returns CDR1 SGHRS and CDR2 YFSETQ. V lost 0 bases, J lost 3 bases, and 9 bases lay in between. The CDR3 is 14 residues long. CDR3 bases: TGCGCCAGCAGCTTGGCCGGGGGGTACACTGAAGCTTTCTTT. Encoded protein: CASSLAGGYTEAFF. Full variable domain (outside the CDR3, taken from reference TRBV5-1 and TRBJ1-1): KAGVTQTPRYLIKTRGQQVTLSCSPISGHRSVSWYQQTPGQGLQFLFEYFSETQRNKGNFPGRFSGRQFSNSRSEMNVSTLELGDSALYLCASSLAGGYTEAFFGQGTRLTVV.

The sample holds one count of this clone. The CDR3 DNA follows: TGTGCCAGCTCACCTCCGGACACGGGGGAAAAACTGTTTTTT. This sequence encodes CASSPPDTGEKLFF. The gene calls are TRBV18 and TRBJ1-4, with D perhaps matching TRBD1 (5 bases). Germline CDR1 is KGHSH and CDR2 is LQKENI. The CDR3 is 14 amino acids. Trimming shortened V by 3 bases and J by 8 bases, and 13 bases separated the two germline ends. Variable domain in full (rest from reference TRBV18 and TRBJ1-4): NAGVMQNPRHLVRRRGQEARLRCSPMKGHSHVYWYRQLPEEGLKFMVYLQKENIIDESGMPKERFSAEFPKEGPSILRIQQVVRGDSAAYFCASSPPDTGEKLFFGSGTQLSVL.

This chain connects TRBV6-5 to TRBJ2-7; 10 bases are a match to TRBD1. The germline gives CDR1 MNHEY, CDR2 SVGAGI. CDR3 length: 13 residues. The V and J ends lost 5 bases and 5 bases, in that order; junction bases with no gene match: 3. The CDR3 bases are TGTGCCAGCAGTAGGACAGGGGGAGACGAGCAGTACTTC. Translating it yields CASSRTGGDEQYF.

This clone was seen only once. The V call is TRBV20-1, the J call TRBJ1-1; D gene unclear. V was clipped by 3 bases and J by 0 bases, with 11 bases between them. Germline V gene sequence: CDR1 DFQATT, CDR2 SNEGSKA (reference sequence). There are 14 residues in the CDR3. The CDR3 region is CSASPGFMNTEAFF. The CDR3 bases are TGCAGTGCTAGTCCGGGATTCATGAACACTGAAGCTTTCTTT.

The chain recombines TRBV27 with TRBJ2-1; 9 bases are shared with TRBD2. Germline loops: CDR1 MNHEY, CDR2 SMNVEV (reference sequence). The CDR3 is made up of 14 amino acids. V trimming: 2 bases; J trimming: 8 bases; junction bases outside the gene matches: 4. CDR3 in DNA: TGTGCCAGCAGTTTAGCGGGGGGGCTCTATGAGCAGTTCTTC. This codes for CASSLAGGLYEQFF.

V usage is TRBV28 and J usage is TRBJ1-5; D not certain. Trimming took off 5 bases at V and 5 bases at J, with 10 bases between the two ends. Germline CDR1 MDHEN, CDR2 SYDVKM. The CDR3 is 13 amino acids. CDR3 sequence reads: CASSPRIDQPQHF. The CDR3 coding sequence is TGTGCCAGCAGTCCACGTATAGATCAGCCCCAGCATTTT.

This chain connects TRBV6-5 to TRBJ1-6; D unclear. V lost 0 bases and J lost 7, with 10 bases in between. CDR3 length: 15 amino acids. Germline CDR1 is MNHEY and CDR2 is SVGAGI. The CDR3 spells CASSYSGTENSPLHF. The CDR3 DNA follows: TGTGCCAGCAGTTACTCCGGAACCGAAAATTCACCCCTCCACTTT.

The chain combines TRBV5-6 with TRBJ1-5; 8 bases map to TRBD1. CDR1 and CDR2 (germline): SGHDT, YYEEEE. The length of the CDR3 is 15 residues. With V trimmed by 4 bases and J by 2 bases, 5 bases remained unmatched. CDR3: CASSPGTGGNQPQHF. The CDR3 DNA reads as TGTGCCAGCAGCCCTGGGACAGGAGGCAATCAGCCCCAGCATTTT. The full variable domain, its missing parts supplied by reference TRBV5-6 and TRBJ1-5, is DAGVTQSPTHLIKTRGQQVTLRCSPKSGHDTVSWYQQALGQGPQFIFQYYEEEERQRGNFPDRFSGHQFPNYSSELNVNALLLGDSALYLCASSPGTGGNQPQHFGDGTRLSIL.

The CDR3 is CASSPSVQNEQYF. CDR3 nucleotides: TGTGCCAGCTCACCAAGTGTACAGAACGAGCAGTACTTC. The chain recombines TRBV18 with TRBJ2-7; D is uncertain. The germline V and J ends were trimmed by 2 bases and 5 bases, with 10 bases remaining between them. This CDR3 has 13 residues. Germline values: CDR1 KGHSH, CDR2 LQKENI. The entire variable domain, with the rest obtained from reference TRBV18 and TRBJ2-7, is as follows: NAGVMQNPRHLVRRRGQEARLRCSPMKGHSHVYWYRQLPEEGLKFMVYLQKENIIDESGMPKERFSAEFPKEGPSILRIQQVVRGDSAAYFCASSPSVQNEQYFGPGTRLTVT.

The rearrangement joins TRBV6-6 to TRBJ2-5; a possible D gene is TRBD1 (5 bases). The CDR3 covers 16 residues. Germline CDR1 and CDR2: MNHNY and SVGAGI (reference sequence). Trimming pared 0 bases from V and 1 base from J, leaving 12 bases between. CDR3 nucleotide sequence: TGTGCCAGCAGTTACTCTGGGGCATCGATCCAAGAGACCCAGTACTTC. Its protein product is CASSYSGASIQETQYF.

This rearrangement joins TRBV3-1 (or the pseudogene TRBV3-2) to TRBJ1-1; D is unresolved. Germline-derived CDR1 and CDR2 are LGHDT and YNNKEL (reference sequence). The V gene lost 4 bases and the J gene lost 0 bases, with 6 bases spanning the gap. The CDR3 spans 13 residues. The CDR3 sequence: CASSPQMNTEAFF. CDR3 nucleotide sequence: TGTGCCAGCAGCCCGCAGATGAACACTGAAGCTTTCTTT.

This clone was observed a single time. V is TRBV3-1 (or the pseudogene TRBV3-2) and J is TRBJ2-7; possible D gene TRBD1, 6 bases. The CDR3 has 14 residues. Germline V gives CDR1 LGHDT, CDR2 YNNKEL (reference sequence). The ends were cut back, 0 bases at V and 2 bases at J, with 8 bases in the middle. CDR3: CASSQDAGAYEQYF. In DNA, the CDR3 is TGTGCCAGCAGCCAAGATGCAGGGGCCTACGAGCAGTACTTC.